This paragraph covers one T cell receptor (beta chain) sequence. The antigen is not known. This sample stems from a study of T cell responses to AZD1222 COVID-19 vaccine. TCRdb's copy holds only in-frame clones and misses some; the assay was immunoSEQ multiplex PCR. The table records 100,000 to 150,000 clones, around 89% of them present only once. Points from the study as a whole: Nearly half of unique spike-specific TCRs reportedly avoided B.1.351 and B.1.1.7 mutated regions. CD4 TCRs linked to vaccination spanned spike, dominating at 160-218 and 743-854. Sampling that yielded the repertoires occurred only after the peak T cell response. Seropositive status at baseline applied to only five to seven AZD1222 recipients.

V dropped 5 bases and J dropped 3 bases, with 13 bases sitting between them. The CDR3 length is 15 residues. Germline CDR1 MNHEY, CDR2 SVGAGI. This clonotype was obtained from an adult in good health. The chain employs TRBV6-5 and TRBJ1-4; TRBD1 is a possible D gene (6 bases). Sequenced material: peripheral blood, taken on day 0 of AZD1222 vaccination. This chain's CDR3 is CASSRDTTANEKLFF. The CDR3, as DNA: TGTGCCAGCAGTCGGGACACAACGGCTAATGAAAAACTGTTTTTT.